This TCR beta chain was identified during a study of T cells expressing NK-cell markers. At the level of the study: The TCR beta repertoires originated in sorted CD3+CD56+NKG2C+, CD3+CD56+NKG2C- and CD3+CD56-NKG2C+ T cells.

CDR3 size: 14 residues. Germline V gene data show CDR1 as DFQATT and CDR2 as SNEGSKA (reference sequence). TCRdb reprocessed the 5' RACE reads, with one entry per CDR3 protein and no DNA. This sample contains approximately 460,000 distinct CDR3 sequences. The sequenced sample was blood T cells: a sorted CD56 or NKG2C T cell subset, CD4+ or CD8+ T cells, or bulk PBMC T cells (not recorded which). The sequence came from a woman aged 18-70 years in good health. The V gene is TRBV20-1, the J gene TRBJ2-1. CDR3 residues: CSASNGSSYNEQFF.